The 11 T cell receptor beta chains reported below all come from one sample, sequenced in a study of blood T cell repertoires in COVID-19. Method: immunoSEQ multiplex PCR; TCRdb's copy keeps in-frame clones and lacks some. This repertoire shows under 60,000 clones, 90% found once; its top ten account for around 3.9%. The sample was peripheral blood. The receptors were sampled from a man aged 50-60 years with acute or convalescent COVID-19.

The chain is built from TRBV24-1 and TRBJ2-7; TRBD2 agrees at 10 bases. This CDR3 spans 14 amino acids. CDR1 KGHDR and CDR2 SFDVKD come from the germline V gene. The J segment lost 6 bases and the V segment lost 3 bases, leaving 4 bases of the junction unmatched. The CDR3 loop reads CATSDGASGSEQYF. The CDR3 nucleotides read TGTGCCACCAGTGATGGGGCTAGCGGGAGCGAGCAGTACTTC.

CDR3 sequence: CAWSYGGTGAGYTF. CDR3 in DNA: TGTGCCTGGAGTTACGGGGGGACAGGGGCTGGCTACACCTTC. The chain couples TRBV30 to TRBJ1-2, with 10 positions matching TRBD1. The CDR3 consists of 14 residues. The J segment lost 7 bases and the V segment lost 2 bases, leaving 7 bases of the junction unmatched. CDR1 is GTSNPN and CDR2 is SVGIG in the germline V gene (reference sequence).

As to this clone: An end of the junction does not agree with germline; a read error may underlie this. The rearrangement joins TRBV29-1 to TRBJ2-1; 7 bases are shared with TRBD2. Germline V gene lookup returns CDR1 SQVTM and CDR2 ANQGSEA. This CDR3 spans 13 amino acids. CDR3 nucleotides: TGCAGCGTGGAAGGGACTACCCGAGGTGAGCAGTTCTTC. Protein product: CSVEGTTRGEQFF.

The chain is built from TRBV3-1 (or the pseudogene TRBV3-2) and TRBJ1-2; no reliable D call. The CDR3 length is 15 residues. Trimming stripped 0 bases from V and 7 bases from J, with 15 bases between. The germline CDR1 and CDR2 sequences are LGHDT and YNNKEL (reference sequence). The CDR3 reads CASSQDRASGSGYTF. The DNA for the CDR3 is TGTGCCAGCAGCCAAGATCGGGCGTCTGGGAGTGGCTACACCTTC.

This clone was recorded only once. The CDR3 DNA sequence: TGTGCCAGCAGAACAGGGGGAGCTGGAAACACCATATATTTT. The encoded protein is CASRTGGAGNTIYF. This chain connects TRBV6-5 to TRBJ1-3; TRBD1 aligns across 8 bases. Germline loops: CDR1 MNHEY, CDR2 SVGAGI. With 6 bases clipped from V and 2 bases from J, the junction kept 3 bases outside the gene matches. The CDR3 runs 14 residues.

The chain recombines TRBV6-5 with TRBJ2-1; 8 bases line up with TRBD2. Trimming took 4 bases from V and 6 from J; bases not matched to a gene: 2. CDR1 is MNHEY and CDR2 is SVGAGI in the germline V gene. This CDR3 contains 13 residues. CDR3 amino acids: CASSSGLANEQFF. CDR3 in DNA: TGTGCCAGCAGTTCAGGACTAGCCAATGAGCAGTTCTTC.

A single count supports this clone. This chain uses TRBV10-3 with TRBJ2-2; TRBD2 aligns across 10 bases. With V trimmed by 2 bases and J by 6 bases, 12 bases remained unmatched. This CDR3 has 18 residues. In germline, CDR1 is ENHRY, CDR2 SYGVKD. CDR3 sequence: CAISEINSGRARPGELFF. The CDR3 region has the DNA TGTGCCATCAGTGAGATAAACAGCGGGAGGGCTCGACCCGGGGAGCTGTTTTTT.

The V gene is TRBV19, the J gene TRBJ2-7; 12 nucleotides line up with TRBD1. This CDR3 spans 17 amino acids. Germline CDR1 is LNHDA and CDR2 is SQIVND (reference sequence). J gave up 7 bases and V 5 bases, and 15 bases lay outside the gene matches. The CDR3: CASSFTPLGQGASEQYF. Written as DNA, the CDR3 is TGTGCCAGTAGTTTTACTCCGCTGGGACAGGGGGCTTCTGAGCAGTACTTC.

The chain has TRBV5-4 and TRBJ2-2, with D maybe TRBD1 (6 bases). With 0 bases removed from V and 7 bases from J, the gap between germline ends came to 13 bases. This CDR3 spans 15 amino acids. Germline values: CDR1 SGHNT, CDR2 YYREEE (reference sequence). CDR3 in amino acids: CASSLEVPDSGELFF. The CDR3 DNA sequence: TGTGCCAGCAGCTTGGAAGTCCCGGACAGCGGGGAGCTGTTTTTT.

CDR3 protein: CASSPFADRGTGELFF. The CDR3 DNA sequence: TGTGCCAGCTCACCATTCGCGGACAGGGGGACCGGGGAGCTGTTTTTT. The chain couples TRBV18 to TRBJ2-2, with 10 bases aligning to TRBD1. In germline, CDR1 is KGHSH, CDR2 LQKENI. Unmatched junction bases numbered 5, after V lost 2 bases and J lost 5 bases. The CDR3 runs 16 residues.

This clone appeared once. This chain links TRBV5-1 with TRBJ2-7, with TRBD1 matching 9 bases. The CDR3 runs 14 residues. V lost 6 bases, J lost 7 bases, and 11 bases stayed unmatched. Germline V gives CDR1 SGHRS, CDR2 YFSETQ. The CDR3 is CASKAGTGNYEQYF. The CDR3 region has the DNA TGCGCCAGCAAAGCCGGGACAGGGAACTATGAGCAGTACTTC.